These 16 T cell receptor beta chains share one sample of origin, sequenced in a study of cytomegalovirus exposure and HLA in healthy donors. Amplification used 60 Vbeta primers and 13 Jbeta primers. Only in-frame clones appear in the TCRdb table, and some are missing; sequencing was by immunoSEQ multiplex PCR. The sample lists under 150,000 clones, around a tenth seen once, with 3% in the top ten. The specimen sequenced was PBMCs. The source of these receptors is a man aged 25-40 years in good health and CMV-seronegative.

The chain has TRBV19 and TRBJ1-4; 8 bases align to TRBD1. The CDR3 length is 13 residues. J was trimmed by 12 bases and V by 6 bases; bases with no gene match: 9. Germline-derived CDR1 and CDR2 are LNHDA and SQIVND (reference sequence). DNA of the CDR3: TGTGCCAGTAGGGTACAGGGGGAGGACGAACTGTTTTTT. The encoded protein is CASRVQGEDELFF. Full variable domain (rest looked up from reference TRBV19 and TRBJ1-4): DGGITQSPKYLFRKEGQNVTLSCEQNLNHDAMYWYRQDPGQGLRLIYYSQIVNDFQKGDIAEGYSVSREKKESFPLTVTSAQKNPTAFYLCASRVQGEDELFFGSGTQLSVL.

The V and J genes are TRBV6-1 and TRBJ2-7; 10 bases match TRBD2. The CDR3 is 17 residues long. Germline lookup yields CDR1 MNHNS and CDR2 SASEGT. V shed 1 base and J 4 bases; nucleotides not matched to a gene: 10. The CDR3 sequence: CASSEVPSGRAGYEQYF. CDR3 nucleotides: TGTGCCAGCAGTGAAGTTCCGAGCGGGAGGGCCGGGTACGAGCAGTACTTC.

The rearrangement joins TRBV19 to TRBJ2-3; D unresolved. Germline lookup yields CDR1 LNHDA and CDR2 SQIVND (reference sequence). The germline V and J ends were trimmed by 3 bases and 5 bases, with 3 bases remaining between them. The CDR3 sequence is 11 residues long. The CDR3 spells CASSIGDTQYF. The CDR3 coding sequence is TGTGCCAGTAGTATCGGAGATACGCAGTATTTT. The entire variable domain, with the rest obtained from reference TRBV19 and TRBJ2-3, is as follows: DGGITQSPKYLFRKEGQNVTLSCEQNLNHDAMYWYRQDPGQGLRLIYYSQIVNDFQKGDIAEGYSVSREKKESFPLTVTSAQKNPTAFYLCASSIGDTQYFGPGTRLTVL.

CDR3 amino acids: CASSLGPGQGNTGELFF. CDR3 coding DNA: TGTGCCAGCAGCTTAGGGCCGGGACAGGGAAACACCGGGGAGCTGTTTTTT. The chain links TRBV11-2 to TRBJ2-2, with 9 bases fitting TRBD1. The CDR3 contains 17 residues. After removal of 1 base from V and 2 bases from J, the junction contained 5 bases not matched to a gene. Germline lookup yields CDR1 SGHAT and CDR2 FQNNGV. Based on the CDR3 plus reference TRBV11-2 and TRBJ2-2, the full variable domain is EAGVAQSPRYKIIEKRQSVAFWCNPISGHATLYWYQQILGQGPKLLIQFQNNGVVDDSQLPKDRFSAERLKGVDSTLKIQPAKLEDSAVYLCASSLGPGQGNTGELFFGEGSRLTVL.

This clone was counted only a few times. V usage is TRBV27 and J usage is TRBJ2-3; D is perhaps TRBD1 (5 bases). V was cut by 3 bases and J by 1 base, with 5 bases left in between. The CDR3 runs 13 residues. Germline values: CDR1 MNHEY, CDR2 SMNVEV (reference sequence). CDR3 nucleotides: TGTGCCAGCAGTTTCAGGGGCACAGATACGCAGTATTTT. It is translated as CASSFRGTDTQYF.

The CDR3 sequence: CASNPNPGNTEAFF. In DNA form, the CDR3 reads TGTGCCAGCAATCCTAATCCGGGAAACACTGAAGCTTTCTTT. V is TRBV27 and J is TRBJ1-1; D is ambiguous. This CDR3 has 14 residues. V was clipped by 7 bases and J by 2 bases, with 14 bases between them. The V gene's germline CDR1 is MNHEY and CDR2 SMNVEV (reference sequence).

This clone is labeled medium-sized. The chain has TRBV12-5 and TRBJ1-1; 7 bases are shared with TRBD1. The junction had 3 bases not matched to a gene; V was cut back by 1 base and J by 1 base. Per the germline V gene, CDR1 is LGHNT and CDR2 is FRNRAP. The CDR3 sequence is 15 residues long. CDR3 protein: CASGLGQGGNTEAFF. The CDR3 coding sequence is TGTGCTAGTGGTTTGGGACAGGGTGGGAACACTGAAGCTTTCTTT.

This clone was seen a few times. The chain links TRBV6-6 to TRBJ2-3, with a possible D match to TRBD1 (7 bases). CDR3 length: 15 residues. V lost 0 bases and J lost 5, with 12 bases in between. Germline CDR1 reads MNHNY; CDR2 reads SVGAGI (reference sequence). The CDR3 reads CASSYSGTAGDTQYF. CDR3 bases: TGTGCCAGCAGTTACTCGGGGACAGCGGGAGATACGCAGTATTTT.

The J gene is TRBJ2-1, the V gene TRBV2; 8 bases line up with TRBD1. V lost 7 bases and J lost 9; bases outside the gene matches: 11. The CDR3 contains 14 residues. CDR1 is SNHLY and CDR2 is FYNNEI in the germline V gene. CDR3 sequence (DNA): TGTGCCAGCATTCGAGACAGGGGAGTGGGTGAGCAGTTCTTC. Translation: CASIRDRGVGEQFF. Together with reference TRBV2 and TRBJ2-1, the CDR3 gives the full variable domain: EPEVTQTPSHQVTQMGQEVILRCVPISNHLYFYWYRQILGQKVEFLVSFYNNEISEKSEIFDDQFSVERPDGSNFTLKIRSTKLEDSAMYFCASIRDRGVGEQFFGPGTRLTVL.

This chain connects TRBV5-1 to TRBJ2-3, with 13 bases identical to TRBD2. Looked up from germline, CDR1 is SGHRS and CDR2 is YFSETQ. J gave up 3 bases and V 2 bases, and 3 bases lay outside the gene matches. The CDR3 is 16 residues long. The CDR3 loop is CASSFGTSGMTDTQYF. The DNA of the CDR3 is TGCGCCAGCAGCTTCGGGACTAGCGGGATGACAGATACGCAGTATTTT. Supplemented by reference TRBV5-1 and TRBJ2-3, the full variable domain reads KAGVTQTPRYLIKTRGQQVTLSCSPISGHRSVSWYQQTPGQGLQFLFEYFSETQRNKGNFPGRFSGRQFSNSRSEMNVSTLELGDSALYLCASSFGTSGMTDTQYFGPGTRLTVL.

This clone was counted between two and nine times. The chain links TRBV7-3 to TRBJ2-1; 16 positions agree with TRBD2. This CDR3 region has 19 residues. V dropped 1 base and J dropped 8; count of bases not matched to a gene: 11. Germline V gene data show CDR1 as SGHTA and CDR2 as FQGTGA. DNA for the CDR3: TGTGCCAGCAGCTTAAGGGGACTAGCGGGAGGGATAAGGAACGATGAGCAGTTCTTC. Translating it yields CASSLRGLAGGIRNDEQFF.

The chain links TRBV25-1 to TRBJ1-2; no clear D gene. From germline, CDR1 is MGHDK and CDR2 SYGVNS. The CDR3 runs 15 residues. V was clipped by 7 bases and J by 2 bases, with 17 bases between them. CDR3 coding DNA: TGTGCCAGCACAGACATCAACGCTCCGAACTATGGCTACACCTTC. Translation gives CASTDINAPNYGYTF.

The chain links TRBV12-2 to TRBJ2-2; the table assigns TRBD2, which was not confirmed against the DNA. TRBV12-2 is noted as a pseudogene. The CDR3 spans 18 residues. CDR3 coding DNA: TGTGCAAGTCGCTTATTATCCGACTCGTTCGCGAACACCGGGGAGCTGTTTTTT. Translation gives CASRLLSDSFANTGELFF.

The rearrangement joins TRBV11-2 to TRBJ2-7; TRBD2 agrees at 7 bases. The V segment lost 0 bases and the J segment 5 bases; nucleotides outside the gene matches: 13. Per the germline V gene, CDR1 is SGHAT and CDR2 is FQNNGV. This CDR3 contains 17 residues. CDR3 loop: CASSLDGRGGIVHEQYF. The CDR3 DNA reads TGTGCCAGCAGCTTAGATGGACGGGGAGGGATTGTCCACGAGCAGTACTTC.

This clone was counted only a few times. This sequence joins TRBV11-3 and TRBJ1-4; the D is unclear. The V end lost 5 bases, the J end lost 7 bases, and 8 bases lay between the germline ends. The CDR3 covers 12 residues. The germline CDR1 and CDR2 sequences are SGHNT and YENEEA. CDR3 amino acids: CASSLAGEKLFF. CDR3 DNA: TGTGCCAGCAGCCTAGCAGGTGAAAAACTGTTTTTT.

This clone was seen more than once but under ten times. This chain uses TRBV4-2 with TRBJ2-1; tentative D call: TRBD2 (5 bases). CDR3 size: 13 residues. Germline CDR1 is LGHNA and CDR2 is YNFKEQ. Trimming left V 4 bases short and J 5 bases short, with 9 bases between. The CDR3 DNA follows: TGTGCCAGCAGCCCCGAGGGAGACAATGAGCAGTTCTTC. This gives the protein CASSPEGDNEQFF.